Listed here are 7 T cell receptor beta chains from one sample, sequenced in a study of blood T cell repertoires in COVID-19. The method was immunoSEQ multiplex PCR; TCRdb's version includes in-frame clones alone and lacks a portion of them. Of about 210,000 clones in the sample, roughly 86% were seen once. Sequencing was performed on peripheral blood. All receptors derive from a woman aged 45-59 years with active or convalescent COVID-19.

Worth noting for this clone: The same CDR3 also results from other DNA sequences found in this sample. The rearrangement joins TRBV5-1 to TRBJ1-2; a possible D gene is TRBD1 (5 bases). The CDR3 is 13 amino acids. Germline CDR1 SGHRS, CDR2 YFSETQ. V was trimmed by 4 bases and J by 3 bases, leaving 10 bases between them. The DNA of the CDR3 is TGCGCCAGCAGCGCGACGGGGGACTATGGCTACACCTTC. It is translated as CASSATGDYGYTF.

The genes are TRBV18 and TRBJ2-1; D perhaps matches TRBD1 (6 bases). This CDR3 spans 12 amino acids. Per germline, CDR1 KGHSH and CDR2 LQKENI. The V gene lost 3 bases and the J gene lost 12 bases, with 12 bases spanning the gap. This CDR3 reads CASSPMGHGQFF. CDR3 coding DNA: TGTGCCAGCTCACCGATGGGACACGGGCAGTTCTTC. Full variable domain (outside the CDR3, taken from reference TRBV18 and TRBJ2-1): NAGVMQNPRHLVRRRGQEARLRCSPMKGHSHVYWYRQLPEEGLKFMVYLQKENIIDESGMPKERFSAEFPKEGPSILRIQQVVRGDSAAYFCASSPMGHGQFFGPGTRLTVL.

The gene calls are TRBV12-3 or TRBV12-4 and TRBJ1-2, with D maybe TRBD1 (5 bases). V was shortened by 4 bases and J by 13 bases, with 10 bases between the two germline ends. This CDR3 spans 10 amino acids. DNA of the CDR3: TGTGCCAGCAGTTCAGGGCCCTCCACCTTC. Amino acids: CASSSGPSTF.

The V gene is TRBV27, the J gene TRBJ1-4, with 9 bases matching TRBD1. The CDR3 runs 15 residues. Trimming took 8 bases from V and 8 from J; bases not matched to a gene: 12. Germline CDR1 and CDR2: MNHEY and SMNVEV (reference sequence). The DNA for the CDR3 is TGTGCCAGCGTAGCTTCCGGGACAGGGAGGGAAAAACTGTTTTTT. Protein product: CASVASGTGREKLFF.

The chain has TRBV10-3 and TRBJ2-3; TRBD1 matches at 8 bases. The J segment lost 4 bases and the V segment lost 8 bases, leaving 5 bases of the junction unmatched. Germline V gene lookup returns CDR1 ENHRY and CDR2 SYGVKD. The CDR3 spans 13 residues. DNA for the CDR3: TGTGCCATCGAGGACAGGGCTTCAGATACGCAGTATTTT. It yields the protein CAIEDRASDTQYF.

The chain has TRBV7-3 and TRBJ2-2, with D uncertain. The length of the CDR3 is 14 residues. V was cut by 4 bases and J by 6 bases, with 12 bases left in between. Germline-derived CDR1 and CDR2 are SGHTA and FQGTGA. CDR3 sequence: CASSSQPGAGELFF. CDR3 coding DNA: TGTGCCAGCAGCTCCCAACCGGGTGCCGGGGAGCTGTTTTTT.

The CDR3 region has the DNA TGCGCCAGCAGACAGGCCCCGAACACCGGGGAGCTGTTTTTT. Encoded protein: CASRQAPNTGELFF. The chain is built from TRBV5-1 and TRBJ2-2; perhaps TRBD1 as D (5 bases). Germline lookup yields CDR1 SGHRS and CDR2 YFSETQ. The CDR3 has 14 amino acids. Trimming took 5 bases from V and 0 from J, leaving 8 bases between them. The whole variable domain, remainder taken from reference TRBV5-1 and TRBJ2-2, is KAGVTQTPRYLIKTRGQQVTLSCSPISGHRSVSWYQQTPGQGLQFLFEYFSETQRNKGNFPGRFSGRQFSNSRSEMNVSTLELGDSALYLCASRQAPNTGELFFGEGSRLTVL.